This TCR beta chain is from a study of control samples from healthy donors and cancer patients. Sequenced by immunoSEQ multiplex PCR; TCRdb stores in-frame clones only, minus some. The sample contains 150,000 or so clones, roughly 90% of which appear only once. The CDR3 covers 14 residues. The germline CDR1 and CDR2 sequences are WNHNN and SYGVQD (reference sequence). The junction had 3 bases not matched to a gene; V was cut back by 6 bases and J by 1 base. This sequence was found in a woman aged 30 to 39 in good health. The chain combines TRBV10-1 with TRBJ2-1, with 7 bases aligning to TRBD2. What was sequenced was blood. The CDR3: CASRTAGSYNEQFF. The CDR3 nucleotides are TGCGCCAGCAGGACAGCGGGATCCTACAATGAGCAGTTCTTC.